This T cell receptor beta chain emerged from a study of T-cell reconstitution after alpha-beta-depleted transplantation in children. Findings of the study overall: About two months after transplant, alpha-beta T cells reportedly came from several hundred expanded graft clones. Some patients showed high day-60 TCRbeta diversity, which derived from surviving recipient T cells and thymic progenitors. Newly generated T cells supplied most T-cell counts and diversity one year post-transplant.

This clonotype occurred a few times. What it binds is unknown. Molecular barcoding with unique molecular identifiers was used for the TCRbeta library. A single record per CDR3 protein comes from TCRdb applying MiXCR to the PCR reads. The data show approximately 400,000 distinct CDR3 sequences, 16% seen once. V gave up 0 bases and J gave up 3 bases; unmatched junction bases: 9. Germline CDR1 SGHAT, CDR2 FQNNGV. This CDR3 is built from 17 residues. The receptor was isolated from a boy under two years old who had a stem cell transplant for Wiskott-Aldrich syndrome, so the T cells may come from the graft donor. This chain joins TRBV11-2 and TRBJ2-7; 9 bases agree with TRBD2. Here the sequenced sample was PBMCs, mostly from graft donor cells, taken 360 days after TCRalphabeta/CD19-depleted stem cell transplant. The CDR3 protein is CASSLDLSQRGVYEQYF. For the CDR3, the DNA is TGTGCCAGCAGCTTAGATCTGAGCCAGCGGGGGGTCTACGAGCAGTACTTC.